Presented here are 32 T cell receptor beta chains from one specimen sequenced in a study of T cells in Graves' hyperthyroidism and ophthalmopathy. The investigators amplified TCR beta CDR3 regions from RNA transcripts. Using the HTBI primer set, a first-round RT-PCR was run on the TCR CDR3. TCRdb recomputed calls from the multiplex PCR reads with MiXCR, one row per CDR3 protein. This sample has fewer than 650,000 distinct CDR3 sequences, with 12% to 15% found just once. The sample was blood. The receptors stem from a woman aged 18-35 years with Graves' ophthalmopathy.

This clonotype has ten or more counts. The CDR3 region has the DNA TGTGCCAGCAGCTTACGCAGGGGATCCTACGAGCAGTACTTC. Amino acids: CASSLRRGSYEQYF. The genes are TRBV7-8 and TRBJ2-7, with D perhaps matching TRBD1 (6 bases). Trimming removed 2 bases from V and 1 base from J, with 9 bases in between. Germline V CDR1 and CDR2: SGHVS, FQNEAQ. This CDR3 is 14 amino acids long.

Only a few counts were recorded for this clonotype. The chain links TRBV20-1 to TRBJ1-3; no reliable D call. The V end was cut by 1 base, the J end by 9 bases, with 16 bases between. Germline CDR1 is DFQATT and CDR2 is SNEGSKA (reference sequence). The CDR3 is 14 amino acids. The CDR3 DNA follows: TGCAGTGCTAGAGTTCCTCAACTGCGAACCACCATATATTTT. Protein product: CSARVPQLRTTIYF.

This clonotype was observed at least ten times. CDR3 residues: CASSRPSGRETQYF. CDR3 coding DNA: TGTGCCAGCAGCCGCCCGTCCGGCCGAGAGACCCAGTACTTC. The chain uses TRBV7-2 and TRBJ2-5, with no clear D. V was cut by 5 bases and J by 4 bases, with 14 bases left in between. Germline loops: CDR1 SGHTA, CDR2 FQGNSA. CDR3 length: 14 amino acids. The full variable domain, rest sourced from reference TRBV7-2 and TRBJ2-5, is GAGVSQSPSNKVTEKGKDVELRCDPISGHTALYWYRQSLGQGLEFLIYFQGNSAPDKSGLPSDRFSAERTGGSVSTLTIQRTQQEDSAVYLCASSRPSGRETQYFGPGTRLLVL.

In its sample, this clonotype was seen many times. The chain uses TRBV6-1 and TRBJ2-7; 11 positions agree with TRBD2. The CDR3 extends over 13 amino acids. Germline CDR1 MNHNS, CDR2 SASEGT. V lost 6 bases and J lost 5; bases outside the gene matches: 3. In nucleotides, the CDR3 is TGTGCCAGCAGACTAGCGGGAGTGGACGAGCAGTACTTC. This codes for CASRLAGVDEQYF.

This clonotype was detected only a few times. This chain uses TRBV10-3 with TRBJ2-7; TRBD2 agrees at 7 bases. The CDR3 spans 14 residues. Trimming took 3 bases from V and 5 from J; bases not matched to a gene: 7. CDR1 and CDR2 from the germline V gene are ENHRY and SYGVKD. The chain's CDR3 is CAISDPGRPNEQYF. In nucleotides, the CDR3 is TGTGCCATCAGTGACCCCGGGAGGCCCAACGAGCAGTACTTC.

This clonotype was counted ten times or more. This chain uses TRBV15 with TRBJ1-5; unclear D gene. The length of the CDR3 is 14 residues. CDR1 and CDR2 from the germline V gene are LNHNV and YYDKDF (reference sequence). The germline V and J ends were trimmed by 0 bases and 3 bases, with 6 bases remaining between them. The CDR3 here is CATSREKVNQPQHF. DNA of the CDR3: TGTGCCACCAGCAGAGAAAAGGTCAATCAGCCCCAGCATTTT.

The chain uses TRBV6-1 and TRBJ2-1; 7 bases are a match to TRBD1. The V segment lost 6 bases and the J segment 3 bases; nucleotides outside the gene matches: 11. Per the germline V gene, CDR1 is MNHNS and CDR2 is SASEGT. CDR3 length: 16 residues. The CDR3 sequence is CASRITGAPFYNEQFF. CDR3 bases: TGTGCCAGCAGGATAACAGGGGCTCCTTTCTACAATGAGCAGTTCTTC.

A word on this clonotype: It may be a read error: a sequence one base away is much more abundant. This chain connects TRBV2 to TRBJ1-3; D unclear. Trimming took off 3 bases at V and 0 bases at J, with 6 bases between the two ends. CDR1 and CDR2 from the germline V gene are SNHLY and FYNNEI. This CDR3 comprises 14 residues. The CDR3 protein is CASSDGSSGNTIYF. CDR3 sequence (DNA): TGTGCCAGCAGTGACGGGAGCTCTGGAAACACCATATATTTT.

Comments on this clonotype: The CDR3 carries no conserved terminal phenylalanine or tryptophan, so it likely arises from a read error. The chain combines TRBV14 with TRBJ2-7, with unresolved D. This CDR3 is built from 12 residues. The V and J ends lost 3 bases and 3 bases respectively, with 6 bases between them. Germline loops: CDR1 SGHDN, CDR2 FVKESK. The chain's CDR3 is CASSHYVYEQYI. The CDR3 DNA is TGTGCCAGCAGCCACTATGTCTACGAGCAGTACATC.

The CDR3 spells CASSAGRLYNEQFF. The CDR3 DNA is TGTGCCAGCAGCGCTGGGAGACTCTACAATGAGCAGTTCTTC. The chain uses TRBV9 and TRBJ2-1; D perhaps matches TRBD2 (5 bases). V lost 3 bases and J lost 3, with 10 bases in between. Germline V CDR1 and CDR2: SGDLS, YYNGEE. The CDR3 length is 14 residues.

This clonotype was seen a few times. The J gene is TRBJ2-7, the V gene TRBV20-1; D unclear. Trimming shortened V by 3 bases and J by 5 bases, and 14 bases separated the two germline ends. The CDR3 is made up of 13 amino acids. Germline CDR1 is DFQATT and CDR2 is SNEGSKA (reference sequence). As DNA, the CDR3 is TGCAGTGCTAGCGGCCGGGTACCTGACGAGCAGTACTTC. This encodes CSASGRVPDEQYF.

In its sample, this clonotype was seen many times. The chain is built from TRBV28 and TRBJ2-1; 8 nucleotides match TRBD2. CDR1 MDHEN and CDR2 SYDVKM come from the germline V gene. Unmatched junction bases numbered 8, after V lost 6 bases and J lost 4 bases. CDR3 length equals 15 residues. CDR3 loop: CASSLIREGYNEQFF. As DNA, the CDR3 is TGTGCCAGCAGCTTAATACGGGAGGGATACAATGAGCAGTTCTTC.

The chain joins TRBV3-1 to TRBJ2-5; 15 nucleotides line up with TRBD2. This CDR3 is 17 amino acids long. The junction had 7 bases not matched to a gene; V was cut back by 4 bases and J by 4 bases. Germline-derived CDR1 and CDR2 are LGHDT and YNNKEL (reference sequence). The CDR3 DNA reads TGTGCCAGCAGCCCGCGGACTAGCGGGAGGGGGGCAGAGACCCAGTACTTC. It yields the protein CASSPRTSGRGAETQYF.

This clonotype was detected only a few times. The chain links TRBV4-1 to TRBJ2-7, with D perhaps TRBD2 (5 bases). In germline, CDR1 is MGHRA, CDR2 YSYEKL. CDR3 size: 18 residues. V was trimmed by 1 base and J by 2 bases, leaving 21 bases between them. The CDR3 is CASSQVGTRSRRAYEQYF. CDR3 coding DNA: TGCGCCAGCAGCCAAGTCGGTACCCGCTCGCGGCGGGCCTACGAGCAGTACTTC.

This chain joins TRBV30 and TRBJ2-7; 10 bases are shared with TRBD2. The germline CDR1 and CDR2 sequences are GTSNPN and SVGIG (reference sequence). CDR3 length: 15 amino acids. The J segment lost 4 bases and the V segment lost 4 bases, leaving 10 bases of the junction unmatched. CDR3 protein: CAWKRSGRGGYEQYF. CDR3 DNA: TGTGCCTGGAAGAGGAGCGGGAGGGGAGGTTACGAGCAGTACTTC.

This clonotype was found many times. The V and J genes are TRBV18 and TRBJ1-5, with TRBD1 as a possible D gene (5 bases). The V and J ends lost 3 bases and 7 bases respectively, with 10 bases between them. CDR3 length: 13 amino acids. Germline lookup yields CDR1 KGHSH and CDR2 LQKENI. The CDR3 DNA is TGTGCCAGCTCACCCAGGGAGGAACAGCCCCAGCATTTT. It codes for CASSPREEQPQHF.

This clonotype was detected a few times. A read error is possible here, since a much larger clone lies one base away. CDR3: CASSFGHGYTF. In DNA form, the CDR3 reads TGTGCCAGCAGTTTTGGGCATGGCTACACCTTC. The genes are TRBV28 and TRBJ1-2, with D hard to call. The germline V gene encodes CDR1 MDHEN and CDR2 SYDVKM. The CDR3 loop spans 11 amino acids. V was shortened by 3 bases and J by 6 bases, with 5 bases between the two germline ends.

In its sample, this clonotype was seen many times. The chain links TRBV7-8 to TRBJ1-1, with a possible D match to TRBD1 (6 bases). The CDR3 spans 15 residues. Germline values: CDR1 SGHVS, CDR2 FQNEAQ. V lost 2 bases, J lost 5 bases, and 15 bases lay in between. Here the CDR3 reads CASSLSVGRGTEAFF. The DNA for the CDR3 is TGTGCCAGCAGCTTATCTGTCGGAAGGGGGACTGAAGCTTTCTTT.

The genes are TRBV24-1 and TRBJ2-5, with 7 nucleotides matching TRBD2. There are 17 residues in the CDR3. Looked up from germline, CDR1 is KGHDR and CDR2 is SFDVKD. Trimming at V came to 1 base and at J to 3 bases, leaving 10 bases not matched to a gene. In nucleotides, the CDR3 is TGTGCCACCAGTGATTTCCAGCCCTTGCTAGCGGAAGAGACCCAGTACTTC. Translation: CATSDFQPLLAEETQYF.

This clonotype was counted at least ten times. The chain recombines TRBV5-1 with TRBJ1-1; D not resolved. The CDR3 runs to 13 residues. From germline, CDR1 is SGHRS and CDR2 YFSETQ. V dropped 4 bases and J dropped 3 bases, with 10 bases sitting between them. The CDR3 DNA sequence: TGCGCCAGCAGCAAACAGAGAGACACTGAAGCTTTCTTT. Protein sequence: CASSKQRDTEAFF.

In regard to this clonotype: This may be a read error: a much more frequent sequence differs by one nucleotide. V gene TRBV28 combines with J gene TRBJ1-2; D possibly corresponds to TRBD1 (5 bases). The CDR3 runs 18 residues. Germline values: CDR1 MDHEN, CDR2 SYDVKM. V was cut by 1 base and J by 6 bases, with 24 bases left in between. CDR3 DNA: TGTGCCAGCAGTTTATTAGGCCCCCTGATGGGGCGGACGAATGGCTACACCTTC. As protein: CASSLLGPLMGRTNGYTF.

The rearrangement links TRBV7-3 to TRBJ2-3, with D unresolved. The germline V gene encodes CDR1 SGHTA and CDR2 FQGTGA. Trimming pared 5 bases from V and 3 bases from J, leaving 9 bases between. There are 13 residues in the CDR3. The CDR3 loop reads CASSTLGTDTQYF. The CDR3 DNA follows: TGTGCCAGCAGCACCTTAGGGACAGATACGCAGTATTTT. Full variable domain (remainder filled in from reference TRBV7-3 and TRBJ2-3): GAGVSQTPSNKVTEKGKYVELRCDPISGHTALYWYRQSLGQGPEFLIYFQGTGAADDSGLPNDRFFAVRPEGSVSTLKIQRTERGDSAVYLCASSTLGTDTQYFGPGTRLTVL.

This clonotype was seen more than once but under ten times. V and J are TRBV9 and TRBJ2-1; 11 bases align to TRBD2. V lost 0 bases, J lost 9 bases, and 11 bases stayed unmatched. This CDR3 is built from 17 residues. From germline, CDR1 is SGDLS and CDR2 YYNGEE. DNA of the CDR3: TGTGCCAGCAGCGTAGGGGGAATTAGCGGGAGGGCCGGTGAGCAGTTCTTC. Translated: CASSVGGISGRAGEQFF.

The chain recombines TRBV5-8 with TRBJ1-2, with 10 bases identical to TRBD1. This CDR3 comprises 16 residues. In germline, CDR1 is SGHTS, CDR2 YDEGEE. Trimming removed 3 bases from V and 5 bases from J; junction bases left unmatched: 10. The CDR3 protein is CASSSPWDRGHYGYTF. The CDR3 DNA reads as TGTGCCAGCAGCTCCCCATGGGACAGGGGACATTATGGCTACACCTTC.

At least ten counts were recorded for this clonotype. The chain employs TRBV30 and TRBJ2-3; a weak D match, TRBD1 (6 bases). The V gene lost 5 bases and the J gene lost 0 bases, with 12 bases spanning the gap. There are 14 residues in the CDR3. Germline V gene data show CDR1 as GTSNPN and CDR2 as SVGIG (reference sequence). DNA for the CDR3: TGTGCCTGGGATCACAGGGTGAGCACAGATACGCAGTATTTT. Protein: CAWDHRVSTDTQYF. Supplemented by reference TRBV30 and TRBJ2-3, the full variable domain reads SQTIHQWPATLVQPVGSPLSLECTVEGTSNPNLYWYRQAAGRGLQLLFYSVGIGQISSEVPQNLSASRPQDRQFILSSKKLLLSDSGFYLCAWDHRVSTDTQYFGPGTRLTVL.

This clonotype was counted a single time. The chain couples TRBV6-2 or TRBV6-3 to TRBJ2-5; no reliable D call. CDR3 length: 12 residues. Germline V gene data show CDR1 as MNHEY and CDR2 as SVGEGT. V was clipped by 4 bases and J by 3 bases, with 6 bases between them. In DNA, the CDR3 is TGTGCCAGCAGTTCCGCGGAAGAGACCCAGTACTTC. This translates into CASSSAEETQYF.

This clonotype was picked up many times. The chain employs TRBV5-1 and TRBJ1-1; possible D gene TRBD1, 6 bases. The length of the CDR3 is 15 residues. Trimming shortened V by 1 base and J by 2 bases, and 12 bases separated the two germline ends. The germline CDR1 and CDR2 sequences are SGHRS and YFSETQ. The CDR3 loop is CASSLYRATNTEAFF. CDR3 nucleotide sequence: TGCGCCAGCAGCTTGTACAGGGCGACAAACACTGAAGCTTTCTTT.

This clonotype was found once. This chain links TRBV11-2 with TRBJ1-2; D is unresolved. Germline-derived CDR1 and CDR2 are SGHAT and FQNNGV. The CDR3 has 14 residues. The ends were cut back, 5 bases at V and 4 bases at J, with 14 bases in the middle. CDR3 sequence reads: CASSQDPPFYGYTF. The CDR3 nucleotides are TGTGCCAGCAGCCAAGATCCACCGTTCTATGGCTACACCTTC.

For the CDR3, the DNA is TGTGCCAGCAAGGCACGTGTGCTGGCTGAAGCTTTCTTT. The encoded protein is CASKARVLAEAFF. The V call is TRBV25-1, the J call TRBJ1-1; D remains unclear. Deletions cut 7 bases from V and 6 bases from J, with 15 bases between. The CDR3 is made up of 13 amino acids. Germline values: CDR1 MGHDK, CDR2 SYGVNS. The entire variable domain, with the rest obtained from reference TRBV25-1 and TRBJ1-1, is as follows: EADIYQTPRYLVIGTGKKITLECSQTMGHDKMYWYQQDPGMELHLIHYSYGVNSTEKGDLSSESTVSRIRTEHFPLTLESARPSHTSQYLCASKARVLAEAFFGQGTRLTVV.

This clonotype was found many times. The genes are TRBV27 and TRBJ1-2; perhaps TRBD1 as D (6 bases). Germline CDR1 MNHEY, CDR2 SMNVEV (reference sequence). V was cut by 3 bases and J by 4 bases, with 12 bases left in between. The CDR3 is 14 residues long. This chain's CDR3 is CASSFQGNGYGYTF. In DNA, the CDR3 is TGTGCCAGCAGTTTTCAGGGGAACGGCTATGGCTACACCTTC.

This chain joins TRBV20-1 and TRBJ1-2; 9 bases line up with TRBD1. V lost 0 bases to trimming and J lost 7 bases; unmatched junction nucleotides: 9. Looked up from germline, CDR1 is DFQATT and CDR2 is SNEGSKA (reference sequence). The CDR3 totals 15 residues. The CDR3 protein is CSARESSQGAGGYTF. For the CDR3, the DNA is TGCAGTGCTAGAGAGTCATCACAGGGGGCGGGTGGCTACACCTTC.

This clonotype was seen a handful of times. This chain links TRBV27 with TRBJ1-3; 10 positions match TRBD1. This CDR3 is 16 amino acids long. Germline assignment: CDR1 MNHEY and CDR2 SMNVEV (reference sequence). Trimming removed 6 bases from V and 5 bases from J; junction bases left unmatched: 10. Written as DNA, the CDR3 is TGTGCCAGCAGCTCGCCCCGGACAGGGGGGCGAAACACCATATATTTT. Translation: CASSSPRTGGRNTIYF.